The rows below give T cell receptor beta chains drawn from one sample of a study of kidney transplant recipient with SARS-CoV-2 infection. Each CDR3 protein gets one entry after TCRdb re-called the reads with MiXCR. The sample consists of fewer than 250,000 distinct CDR3 sequences, under 35% of them appearing once. The specimen comprised a blood sample, sampled at baseline and between days 110 and 120 from a kidney transplant recipient. The receptors were gathered from a male patient between 25 and 40 years old who had COVID-19 and was a kidney transplant recipient. A subset of T cells may come from the graft donor. CDR3s include the opening cysteine and the closing phenylalanine or tryptophan. The D gene is left open where the match is weak. Where a row states a size, it is once, few, many or the class of an expanded clone; other rows omit it.

D gene: -; clone size: -; V gene: TRBV5-4; J gene: TRBJ1-2; CDR3 DNA: TGTGCCAGCTGCCTCGTCGTACCAGGAAAGACCTATGGCTACACCTTC; CDR3 protein: CASCLVVPGKTYGYTF
D gene: -; clone size: many; V gene: TRBV15; J gene: TRBJ2-4; CDR3 DNA: TGTGCCACCAGCAGAGCGACATCCGGGGGCATTCAGTACTTC; CDR3 protein: CATSRATSGGIQYF
D gene: -; clone size: many; V gene: TRBV8-2; J gene: TRBJ2-6; CDR3 DNA: TGTGGCAAAATGAATAGGATAACACAAAGTCGGGCCAACGTCCTGACTTTC; CDR3 protein: CGKMNRITQSRANVLTF
D gene: -; clone size: many; V gene: TRBV28; J gene: TRBJ1-2; CDR3 DNA: TGTGCTAGCACCTTCCACCGGGGGGAATATAACTATGGCTACACCTTC; CDR3 protein: CASTFHRGEYNYGYTF
D gene: -; clone size: many; V gene: TRBV3-1; J gene: TRBJ1-3; CDR3 DNA: TGTGCCAGCAGCCCAAGGCAGGGGTTCTCGGATGGAAACACCATATATTTT; CDR3 protein: CASSPRQGFSDGNTIYF
D gene: -; clone size: many; V gene: TRBV9; J gene: TRBJ1-2; CDR3 DNA: TGTGCCAGCGGAGGGTTGTACTCAAGAAAGACCTATGGCTACACCTTC; CDR3 protein: CASGGLYSRKTYGYTF
D gene: -; clone size: -; V gene: TRBV6-4; J gene: TRBJ1-2; CDR3 DNA: TGTGCCAGCAGTGCATTTATCTCACACGGAAAGACCTATGGCTACACCTTC; CDR3 protein: CASSAFISHGKTYGYTF
D gene: -; clone size: few; V gene: TRBV5-1; J gene: TRBJ2-3; CDR3 DNA: TGCGCCAGCAGCTTGCTTAACCGGGGGGCCACAGATACGCAGTATTTT; CDR3 protein: CASSLLNRGATDTQYF
D gene: TRBD1; clone size: many; V gene: TRBV30; J gene: TRBJ1-3; CDR3 DNA: TGTGCCTGGAGCAATAAACAGGGGGACACTGGAAACACCATATATTTT; CDR3 protein: CAWSNKQGDTGNTIYF
D gene: -; clone size: medium-sized; V gene: TRBV10-3; J gene: TRBJ2-1; CDR3 DNA: TGTGCCATCAGTGATGCGGAGGGCCGTCACAATGAGCAGTTCTTC; CDR3 protein: CAISDAEGRHNEQFF
D gene: -; clone size: many; V gene: TRBV7-9; J gene: TRBJ2-5; CDR3 DNA: TGTGCCAGCAGCTTAGACAGGTCCTCGAAAGAGACCCAGTACTTC; CDR3 protein: CASSLDRSSKETQYF
D gene: TRBD1; clone size: few; V gene: TRBV30; J gene: TRBJ1-2; CDR3 DNA: TGTGCCTGGAGTCCCCGGGACAGGGGATCGGGCTACACCTTC; CDR3 protein: CAWSPRDRGSGYTF
D gene: TRBD1; clone size: many; V gene: TRBV30; J gene: TRBJ2-6; CDR3 DNA: TGTGCCTGGACAGGGACAGGGGAAATCACTGGGGCCAACGTCCTGACTTTC; CDR3 protein: CAWTGTGEITGANVLTF
D gene: -; clone size: many; V gene: TRBV20-1; J gene: TRBJ2-7; CDR3 DNA: TGCAGTGCTAGAGATCAGGGAGGTCGGTACGAGCAGTACTTC; CDR3 protein: CSARDQGGRYEQYF
D gene: -; clone size: -; V gene: TRBV24-1; J gene: TRBJ1-2; CDR3 DNA: TGTGCCACCAGTATCATGGTTAGTACCAGAAAGACCTATGGCTACACCTTC; CDR3 protein: CATSIMVSTRKTYGYTF
D gene: -; clone size: few; V gene: TRBV5-4; J gene: TRBJ2-4; CDR3 DNA: TGTGCCAGCAGCTTAGGACCCAACGGAGACATTCAGTACTTC; CDR3 protein: CASSLGPNGDIQYF
D gene: TRBD1; clone size: many; V gene: TRBV9; J gene: TRBJ1-1; CDR3 DNA: TGTGCCAGCAGCGGGACAGGGAGCATTGAAGCTTTCTTT; CDR3 protein: CASSGTGSIEAFF
D gene: -; clone size: many; V gene: TRBV6-1; J gene: TRBJ2-3; CDR3 DNA: TGTGCCAGCAGTGAAGCGCGTGGAGGGCCAGATACGCAGTATTTT; CDR3 protein: CASSEARGGPDTQYF
D gene: -; clone size: -; V gene: TRBV6-2/TRBV6-3; J gene: TRBJ2-1; CDR3 DNA: TGTGCCAGCGGTTACTCGATTCTTGGGGAAGGTGCCTACAATGAGCAGTTCTTC; CDR3 protein: CASGYSILGEGAYNEQFF
D gene: TRBD1; clone size: many; V gene: TRBV20-1; J gene: TRBJ2-7; CDR3 DNA: TGCAGTGCTAGGGGGACAGGGGCCTCCTACGAGCAGTACTTC; CDR3 protein: CSARGTGASYEQYF
D gene: TRBD1; clone size: -; V gene: TRBV6-5; J gene: TRBJ1-6; CDR3 DNA: TGTGCCAGCAGTTCCCAGGGACAGCGGAATTCACCCCTCCACTTT; CDR3 protein: CASSSQGQRNSPLHF
D gene: TRBD2; clone size: -; V gene: TRBV20-1; J gene: TRBJ2-7; CDR3 DNA: TGCAGTGCTAGAGTGAGCGGGAGGGGGACGTGGAAATACGAGCAGTACTTC; CDR3 protein: CSARVSGRGTWKYEQYF
D gene: -; clone size: -; V gene: TRBV3-1; J gene: TRBJ2-5; CDR3 DNA: TGTGCCAGCAGCAGAACGGATCCCATTTCTGTCGCTGAGACCCAGTACTTC; CDR3 protein: CASSRTDPISVAETQYF
D gene: TRBD2; clone size: -; V gene: TRBV7-3; J gene: TRBJ2-1; CDR3 DNA: TGTGTCAGCAGCTTCATAGCGGGAGGGGTTGAGCAGTTCTTC; CDR3 protein: CVSSFIAGGVEQFF
D gene: -; clone size: many; V gene: TRBV7-2; J gene: TRBJ1-5; CDR3 DNA: TGTGCCAGCAGCTTAGTGTTGGGTCAGCCCCAGCATTTT; CDR3 protein: CASSLVLGQPQHF
D gene: -; clone size: many; V gene: TRBV6-5; J gene: TRBJ1-1; CDR3 DNA: TGTGCCAGCAGGGAAGGGGAGGGGACTGAAGCTTTCTTT; CDR3 protein: CASREGEGTEAFF
D gene: TRBD1; clone size: many; V gene: TRBV5-5; J gene: TRBJ1-4; CDR3 DNA: TGTGCCAGCAGCAAGACAGGGGGGGATGAAAAACTGTTTTTT; CDR3 protein: CASSKTGGDEKLFF
D gene: -; clone size: many; V gene: TRBV28; J gene: TRBJ1-2; CDR3 DNA: TGTGCCAGCAGTTCCCTCGGCACAGTGGACTATGGCTACACCTTC; CDR3 protein: CASSSLGTVDYGYTF
D gene: -; clone size: many; V gene: TRBV7-2; J gene: TRBJ2-7; CDR3 DNA: TGTGCCAGCAGCTTAGTGTCAGGATACGAGCAGTACTTC; CDR3 protein: CASSLVSGYEQYF
D gene: -; clone size: many; V gene: TRBV12-3/TRBV12-4; J gene: TRBJ1-2; CDR3 DNA: TGTGCCAGCAGTAACTGCCTCACAGCAGGAAAGACCTATGGCTACACCTTC; CDR3 protein: CASSNCLTAGKTYGYTF
D gene: -; clone size: -; V gene: TRBV20-1; J gene: TRBJ2-1; CDR3 DNA: TGCAGTGCTAGAGAGTGGGCGGGAAGGAGCTCCTACAATGAGCAGTTCTTC; CDR3 protein: CSAREWAGRSSYNEQFF
D gene: -; clone size: many; V gene: TRBV5-3; J gene: TRBJ1-2; CDR3 DNA: TGTGCCAGAACTATAAGAGTGGTGAGAAAGACCTATGGCTACACCTTC; CDR3 protein: CARTIRVVRKTYGYTF
D gene: -; clone size: few; V gene: TRBV29-1; J gene: TRBJ2-1; CDR3 DNA: TGCAGCGTGCGGGCCTTTGGCAATGAGCAGTTCTTC; CDR3 protein: CSVRAFGNEQFF
D gene: -; clone size: many; V gene: TRBV14; J gene: TRBJ2-7; CDR3 DNA: TGTGCCAGCAGCCCGGGCAGAGGCGAGCAGTACTTC; CDR3 protein: CASSPGRGEQYF
D gene: -; clone size: many; V gene: TRBV15; J gene: TRBJ1-2; CDR3 DNA: TGTGCCACCAGCCGACAGCCAAGGTGTGGAAAGACCTATGGCTACACCTTC; CDR3 protein: CATSRQPRCGKTYGYTF
D gene: -; clone size: many; V gene: TRBV7-8; J gene: TRBJ1-1; CDR3 DNA: TGTGCCAGCAGCTCTGGCATCGGGGCTACTGAAGCTTTCTTT; CDR3 protein: CASSSGIGATEAFF
D gene: -; clone size: few; V gene: TRBV27; J gene: TRBJ2-1; CDR3 DNA: TGTGCCAGCAGTTTAAGGGGGGCGGAGGCCTGGGTGGAGCAGTTCTTC; CDR3 protein: CASSLRGAEAWVEQFF
D gene: -; clone size: many; V gene: TRBV24-1; J gene: TRBJ2-2; CDR3 DNA: TGTGCCACCAGTGATTTAGGACTTAGCACCGGGGAGCTGTTTTTT; CDR3 protein: CATSDLGLSTGELFF
D gene: TRBD1; clone size: many; V gene: TRBV28; J gene: TRBJ2-2; CDR3 DNA: TGTGCCAGCAAGGACAGGCTTCCGTCCGGGGAGCTGTTTTTT; CDR3 protein: CASKDRLPSGELFF
D gene: TRBD1; clone size: many; V gene: TRBV7-2; J gene: TRBJ1-2; CDR3 DNA: TGTGCCAGCAGCTCCTTTATCAAGCCCGACAGGGGTAGTAGCTATGGCTACACCTTC; CDR3 protein: CASSSFIKPDRGSSYGYTF
D gene: -; clone size: many; V gene: TRBV7-8; J gene: TRBJ2-7; CDR3 DNA: TGTGCCAGCAGCTCGGGTAGCGGAATTTTTAGCTCCTACGAGCAGTACTTC; CDR3 protein: CASSSGSGIFSSYEQYF
D gene: -; clone size: many; V gene: TRBV6-5; J gene: TRBJ2-2; CDR3 DNA: TGTGCCAGCAGTGTAGAGGGTCAGACGAACACCGGGGAGCTGTTTTTT; CDR3 protein: CASSVEGQTNTGELFF
D gene: -; clone size: many; V gene: TRBV19; J gene: TRBJ1-2; CDR3 DNA: TGTGCCAGCCGACTCCGGGACGACGGTTTCTATGGCTACACCTTC; CDR3 protein: CASRLRDDGFYGYTF
D gene: -; clone size: many; V gene: TRBV6-5; J gene: TRBJ1-1; CDR3 DNA: TGTGCCAGCAGTTACTTGGGAGGAACTGAAGCTTTCTTT; CDR3 protein: CASSYLGGTEAFF
D gene: -; clone size: -; V gene: TRBV7-6; J gene: TRBJ2-1; CDR3 DNA: TGTGCCAGCAGCTTAGCGCTGGGGGGCAATGAGCAGTTCTTC; CDR3 protein: CASSLALGGNEQFF
D gene: TRBD2; clone size: many; V gene: TRBV15; J gene: TRBJ2-7; CDR3 DNA: TGTGCCACCAGCAGAGTCCTAGCGGGGTACGAGCAGTACTTC; CDR3 protein: CATSRVLAGYEQYF
D gene: -; clone size: many; V gene: TRBV12-3/TRBV12-4; J gene: TRBJ2-2; CDR3 DNA: TGTGCCAGCAGTTCTCTAGAACCTAACACCGGGGAGCTGTTTTTT; CDR3 protein: CASSSLEPNTGELFF
D gene: TRBD1; clone size: many; V gene: TRBV7-9; J gene: TRBJ1-5; CDR3 DNA: TGTGCCAGCAGCTTGGGGACAGGGTTGGTCAATCAGCCCCAGCATTTT; CDR3 protein: CASSLGTGLVNQPQHF
D gene: -; clone size: many; V gene: TRBV7-1; J gene: TRBJ1-2; CDR3 DNA: TGTGCCAGCAGCACCGGGGATCACGAGGGAAAGACCTATGGCTACACCTTC; CDR3 protein: CASSTGDHEGKTYGYTF
D gene: -; clone size: many; V gene: TRBV7-6; J gene: TRBJ1-6; CDR3 DNA: TGTGCCAGCAGCTTAGCGGTAGATTGGTCACCCCTCCACTTT; CDR3 protein: CASSLAVDWSPLHF
D gene: -; clone size: many; V gene: TRBV20-1; J gene: TRBJ2-7; CDR3 DNA: TGCAGTGCTGGGGACAACTCCTACGAGCAGTACTTC; CDR3 protein: CSAGDNSYEQYF
D gene: -; clone size: many; V gene: TRBV11-1; J gene: TRBJ1-2; CDR3 DNA: TGTGCCAGCAGCTATGCTTCTAAGGCTGGAAAGACCTATGGCTACACCTTC; CDR3 protein: CASSYASKAGKTYGYTF
D gene: TRBD2; clone size: many; V gene: TRBV7-6; J gene: TRBJ2-7; CDR3 DNA: TGTGCCAGCAGCTTGGGACTAGCGGGAGAAGGGTCCTACGAGCAGTACTTC; CDR3 protein: CASSLGLAGEGSYEQYF
D gene: -; clone size: -; V gene: TRBV20-1; J gene: TRBJ2-1; CDR3 DNA: TGCAGTGCTAGAATTCTGGGTTCGCCAGGGGAGCAGTTCTTC; CDR3 protein: CSARILGSPGEQFF
D gene: -; clone size: many; V gene: TRBV2; J gene: TRBJ1-1; CDR3 DNA: TGTGCCAGCAGTGAATGGGGTACATTGAACACTGAAGCTTTCTTT; CDR3 protein: CASSEWGTLNTEAFF
D gene: TRBD2; clone size: many; V gene: TRBV6-2/TRBV6-3; J gene: TRBJ2-2; CDR3 DNA: TGTGCCAGCGCGACTAGCGGGACCAAGGCCGGGGAGCTGTTTTTT; CDR3 protein: CASATSGTKAGELFF
D gene: -; clone size: many; V gene: TRBV6-4; J gene: TRBJ1-1; CDR3 DNA: TGTGCCAGCAGGGGACGGGAGAACACTGAAGCTTTCTTT; CDR3 protein: CASRGRENTEAFF
D gene: -; clone size: few; V gene: TRBV7-1; J gene: TRBJ1-2; CDR3 DNA: TGTGCCAGCAGCGTGAGATTTCACGAGGGAAAGACCTATGGCTACACCTTC; CDR3 protein: CASSVRFHEGKTYGYTF
D gene: TRBD1; clone size: -; V gene: TRBV5-8; J gene: TRBJ1-5; CDR3 DNA: TGTGCCAGCAGCTTCGGACAGGGAGAGGATCAGCCCCAGCATTTT; CDR3 protein: CASSFGQGEDQPQHF
D gene: TRBD1; clone size: many; V gene: TRBV5-1; J gene: TRBJ2-7; CDR3 DNA: TGCGCCAGCAGCTTGGGTGGGACAGACTACGAAGGGCAGTACTTC; CDR3 protein: CASSLGGTDYEGQYF